This T cell receptor beta chain was sequenced in a study of CD8+ T cells in alopecia areata (dated by TCRdb to 2017 to 2018). About the investigation overall: The study used high-throughput TCRbeta sequencing to examine T cell clonal expansion in alopecia areata, in both the C3H/HeJ mouse model and human patients. On the human side, TCRbeta sequencing was run on scalp tissue and on sorted CD4+ and CD8+ peripheral blood T cells from healthy controls and from alopecia areata patients with either patchy or totalis/universalis disease. Clonality in the scalp was compared among normal scalp (n=4), patchy alopecia areata scalp (n=8), and alopecia totalis/universalis scalp (n=8). TCRbeta CDR3 regions were amplified by immunoSEQ multiplex PCR with 35 Vbeta forward and 13 Jbeta reverse primers. The RNA source kit depended on sample type: the PAXgene miRNA kit for fixed scalp, the miRNeasy kit for PBMCs, and the RNeasy kit for mouse skin.

Remarks on this clone: Its antigen is currently not known. Base-call qualities are not available, and no considerably larger clone is one nucleotide away.

Overall results and qualifications from the work: Resident alphabeta T cells in normal human skin are also sequenced, complicating scalp TCR repertoire analysis, unlike mouse skin dominated by gammadelta T cells. Compared with mice, TCR sequences shared between patients were less clear, possibly partly because of HLA diversity across the patient population. Lesional scalp, especially in alopecia totalis/universalis, showed higher clonality and more expanded CD8+ clones than normal scalp, suggesting antigenic drive.

The germline V and J ends show losses of 5 bases and 0 bases respectively, and no gene match explains 7 bases of the junction. Per the germline V gene, MNHEY is the CDR1 and SVGAGI is the CDR2. There are 15 amino acids in the CDR3, from cysteine to phenylalanine inclusive. Only the CDR3 DNA is retained, 45 bases long and in frame from the first base. PBMCs were isolated by density centrifugation and stained for CD3, CD4 and CD8, after which CD4+ and CD8+ T cells were sorted on a FACSAria. Unaffected controls provided scalp biopsies and blood samples. Libraries were constructed by the immunoSEQ multiplex PCR assay. For TCR sequencing, RNA was extracted from every sample and reverse transcribed into cDNA to serve as template. SuperScript III was used to make first-strand cDNA, primed with a 2:1 mix of oligo-dT and random hexamers. A synthetic immune receptor repertoire was used to measure amplification bias, and any remaining bias was corrected computationally. The authors' analysis ran thus. Raw reads were preprocessed to remove errors, and CDR3 was defined according to IMGT conventions as the region from the conserved cysteine to phenylalanine. Clonality was calculated as 1 minus Shannon entropy normalized by log2 of the number of productive unique TCRs. Whether each scalp clone was CD4 or CD8 was inferred by checking scalp TCRbeta sequences against the CD4 and CD8 repertoires from sorted blood. The table comes from immuneACCESS by way of TCRdb, which keeps in-frame sequences with V and J called. Part of the clones is missing from these tables; in studies checked, under half for an unresolved V gene and the rest for unknown reasons. The DNA was the basis for D and trimming; V, J and clone size are from that table. The sample records about 120,000 clones, less than 70% of which are singletons. The ten largest clones capture around 3% of the sample.

The sequencing input was CD4+ T cells sorted from blood. The chain joins TRBV6-5 to TRBJ2-7, and TRBD1 aligns with 7 junction nucleotides. The sequence was obtained from a human donor in good health. The CDR3 corresponds to CASSNPGQSSYEQYF. DNA sequence: TGTGCCAGCAGTAATCCGGGACAGAGCTCCTACGAGCAGTACTTC.